This T cell receptor beta chain was recovered during a study of blood T cell repertoires in COVID-19. CDR3 length equals 14 residues. Germline V gene sequence: CDR1 LNHDA, CDR2 SQIVND (reference sequence). The junction had 6 bases not matched to a gene; V was cut back by 5 bases and J by 6 bases. Using immunoSEQ multiplex PCR, the repertoire was profiled, and TCRdb retains in-frame clones only, with some absent. The sample carries 80,000 to 95,000 clones, more than 80% recorded once. The source of this sequence is a man aged 50 to 60 with active or convalescent COVID-19. J is TRBJ1-5 and V is TRBV19; 8 bases align to TRBD1. The material sequenced was peripheral blood. This CDR3 reads CASSFGQGGQPQHF. The CDR3 nucleotides are TGTGCCAGTAGTTTTGGACAGGGAGGTCAGCCCCAGCATTTT.